The 23 T cell receptor beta chains given below trace back to one sample, sequenced in a study of beta chain features in type 1 diabetes. Regarding the study as a whole: Moderately but significantly shorter TCRB CDR3s were found in Type 1 diabetes patients in all four CD4+ subsets.

Their specific antigens are unknown. The whole isolated RNA underwent reverse transcription, so sequencing captured expressed TCRB transcripts. The method was immunoSEQ multiplex PCR; TCRdb's version includes in-frame clones alone and lacks a portion of them. The sample includes 600,000 or so clones, 9.5% to 15% seen only once; the top ten take around 0.12%. The specimen sequenced was naive CD4+ T cells from blood. The source is a man aged 25 to 40 with type 1 diabetes.

This clone was seen a few times. V and J are TRBV4-2 and TRBJ1-1, with a tentative D call TRBD1 (5 bases). Trimming removed 1 base from V and 5 bases from J, with 14 bases in between. The CDR3 is made up of 15 amino acids. The germline V gene has CDR1 LGHNA and CDR2 YNFKEQ. The CDR3 DNA sequence: TGTGCCAGCAGCCAAGCGGCGGCAGGGAGGACTGAAGCTTTCTTT. It codes for CASSQAAAGRTEAFF.

This chain uses TRBV5-6 with TRBJ1-5, with TRBD1 identical over 9 bases. The trim removed 7 bases at V and 1 base at J, leaving 9 bases unmatched. CDR1 is SGHDT, CDR2 YYEEEE, per germline. This CDR3 spans 16 amino acids. The CDR3: CASSQQGARSNQPQHF. The CDR3 DNA reads TGTGCCAGCTCGCAACAGGGGGCGAGGAGCAATCAGCCCCAGCATTTT.

There are a few counts of this clone. The J gene is TRBJ1-2, the V gene TRBV9, with D possibly being TRBD1 (6 bases). V was trimmed by 0 bases and J by 6 bases, leaving 18 bases between them. The CDR3 runs 16 residues. Germline loops: CDR1 SGDLS, CDR2 YYNGEE. In nucleotides, the CDR3 is TGTGCCAGCAGCGTAGCACAGGGACCCCGCTACCATGGCTACACCTTC. Translating it yields CASSVAQGPRYHGYTF. Using reference TRBV9 and TRBJ1-2 for the parts outside the CDR3, the full variable domain is DSGVTQTPKHLITATGQRVTLRCSPRSGDLSVYWYQQSLDQGLQFLIQYYNGEERAKGNILERFSAQQFPDLHSELNLSSLELGDSALYFCASSVAQGPRYHGYTFGSGTRLTVV.

This chain links TRBV5-6 with TRBJ1-6; D is perhaps TRBD1 (6 bases). The germline gives CDR1 SGHDT, CDR2 YYEEEE. The V and J ends lost 3 bases and 9 bases respectively, with 19 bases between them. The CDR3 runs 16 residues. CDR3 amino acids: CASSSPDRGRFSPLHF. DNA of the CDR3: TGTGCCAGCAGCTCCCCGGATCGGGGGCGGTTTTCACCCCTCCACTTT.

V is TRBV6-6 and J is TRBJ1-1, with D possibly TRBD1 on 6 matching bases. Trimming shortened V by 6 bases and J by 2 bases, and 10 bases separated the two germline ends. The CDR3 runs 13 residues. Germline V gene lookup returns CDR1 MNHNY and CDR2 SVGAGI (reference sequence). The CDR3: CASSHRVNTEAFF. In DNA, the CDR3 is TGTGCCAGCAGCCACAGGGTAAACACTGAAGCTTTCTTT.

A note on this clone: A clone one base away is much larger, so this may be a read error. J is TRBJ2-6 and V is TRBV11-3; no clear D. Germline assignment: CDR1 SGHNT and CDR2 YENEEA. This CDR3 has 12 residues. V was shortened by 4 bases and J by 2 bases, with 0 bases between the two germline ends. CDR3: CASSSGANVLTF. The CDR3 region has the DNA TGTGCCAGCAGCTCTGGGGCCAACGTCCTGACTTTC.

This clone was counted only a few times. J is TRBJ2-1 and V is TRBV18; D call uncertain. Trimming removed 3 bases at V and 2 bases at J, with 8 bases between. The CDR3 has 14 residues. The germline gives CDR1 KGHSH, CDR2 LQKENI. The CDR3 protein is CASSPDGAYNEQFF. In nucleotides, the CDR3 is TGTGCCAGCTCACCGGACGGAGCCTACAATGAGCAGTTCTTC.

V and J are TRBV10-3 and TRBJ2-7; 10 bases line up with TRBD1. V gave up 3 bases and J gave up 2 bases; unmatched junction bases: 4. There are 15 residues in the CDR3. Germline V lookup: CDR1 ENHRY, CDR2 SYGVKD. CDR3 in amino acids: CAISEGTGAAYEQYF. Here the CDR3 DNA reads TGTGCCATCAGTGAAGGGACAGGGGCGGCCTACGAGCAGTACTTC.

Worth noting for this clone: The germline gene is not matched at one end of the junction; a read error may be the cause. This sequence joins TRBV2 and TRBJ2-7; no reliable D call. CDR1 and CDR2 (germline): SNHLY, FYNNEI. The CDR3 length is 11 residues. The CDR3 spells CASSEAHPLIF. The CDR3 DNA reads TGTGCCAGCAGTGAAGCCCATCCGTTAATCTTC.

About this clone: In the same sample, other DNA sequences code for this CDR3. The chain combines TRBV7-9 with TRBJ1-5, with D uncertain. Germline V lookup: CDR1 SEHNR, CDR2 FQNEAQ (reference sequence). V was pared by 1 base and J by 5 bases, with 3 bases between. This CDR3 contains 12 residues. The CDR3 here is CASSLVDQPQHF. The CDR3 nucleotides read TGTGCCAGCAGCTTAGTTGATCAGCCCCAGCATTTT.

This clone was observed a few times. The CDR3 sequence: CAWSVGGSIHF. The CDR3 bases are TGTGCCTGGAGTGTCGGGGGCTCTATCCACTTT. V gene TRBV30 combines with J gene TRBJ1-6; D is perhaps TRBD1 (6 bases). Germline CDR1 and CDR2: GTSNPN and SVGIG (reference sequence). V lost 0 bases and J lost 17, with 11 bases in between. The CDR3 totals 11 residues.

The chain recombines TRBV25-1 with TRBJ1-3; 7 bases map to TRBD1. CDR1 MGHDK and CDR2 SYGVNS come from the germline V gene. The V gene end was trimmed by 4 bases and the J gene end by 2 bases; junction bases not matched to a gene: 5. This CDR3 contains 15 residues. CDR3 sequence reads: CASSGGTAAGNTIYF. DNA for the CDR3: TGTGCCAGCAGTGGGGGGACAGCGGCTGGAAACACCATATATTTT.

This clone was found a few times. Other DNA sequences in this specimen translate into the identical CDR3. This chain connects TRBV2 to TRBJ1-5, with 8 bases fitting TRBD1. V was clipped by 1 base and J by 7 bases; unmatched bases: 3. Germline V gene lookup returns CDR1 SNHLY and CDR2 FYNNEI. The length of the CDR3 is 14 residues. The CDR3 nucleotides read TGTGCCAGCAGTGAAGAGGCAGGGGGCCAGCCCCAGCATTTT. Translated: CASSEEAGGQPQHF.

This clone was observed a few times. V and J are TRBV10-3 and TRBJ1-2, with TRBD1 matching 10 bases. CDR3 length: 15 residues. V was pared by 9 bases and J by 5 bases, with 12 bases of the junction left unmatched. Germline CDR1 is ENHRY and CDR2 is SYGVKD. CDR3 residues: CAMGDRDRGKYGYTF. CDR3 DNA sequence: TGTGCCATGGGAGACCGGGACAGGGGAAAGTATGGCTACACCTTC.

This clone turned up a few times. V is TRBV4-3 and J is TRBJ2-3; tentative D call: TRBD1 (6 bases). This CDR3 contains 14 residues. Germline V gene lookup returns CDR1 LGHNA and CDR2 YSLEER. Deletions cut 4 bases from V and 0 bases from J, with 8 bases between. Written as DNA, the CDR3 is TGCGCCAGCAGCCCACAGGGAAGCACAGATACGCAGTATTTT. Its protein is CASSPQGSTDTQYF.

V usage is TRBV9 and J usage is TRBJ2-5; TRBD2 is a possible D gene (6 bases). CDR1 is SGDLS and CDR2 is YYNGEE in the germline V gene. The CDR3 is 14 amino acids. V lost 4 bases, J lost 2 bases, and 12 bases lay in between. The CDR3 protein is CASSPLGGQETQYF. CDR3 bases: TGTGCCAGCAGCCCCTTGGGGGGTCAAGAGACCCAGTACTTC. Looking up the rest from reference TRBV9 and TRBJ2-5 gives the full variable domain: DSGVTQTPKHLITATGQRVTLRCSPRSGDLSVYWYQQSLDQGLQFLIQYYNGEERAKGNILERFSAQQFPDLHSELNLSSLELGDSALYFCASSPLGGQETQYFGPGTRLLVL.

This clone was counted between two and nine times. V and J are TRBV29-1 and TRBJ2-1; 12 nucleotides match TRBD2. V lost 8 bases and J lost 6; bases outside the gene matches: 5. The V gene's germline CDR1 is SQVTM and CDR2 ANQGSEA. There are 13 residues in the CDR3. CDR3 region: CSSTSGGINEQFF. CDR3 bases: TGCAGCTCCACTAGCGGGGGGATCAATGAGCAGTTCTTC.

The chain uses TRBV29-1 and TRBJ2-5, with D perhaps TRBD2 (6 bases). This CDR3 has 14 residues. Germline lookup yields CDR1 SQVTM and CDR2 ANQGSEA. Trimming took 7 bases from V and 0 from J, leaving 15 bases between them. CDR3 nucleotides: TGCAGCGCCCTCCGGGCGGGGAACCAAGAGACCCAGTACTTC. It codes for CSALRAGNQETQYF.

This clone was counted a few times. V usage is TRBV5-4 and J usage is TRBJ2-4; TRBD1 is a possible D gene (6 bases). Trimming cost V 6 bases and J 0 bases, with 13 bases left between them. Germline CDR1 is SGHNT and CDR2 is YYREEE (reference sequence). The CDR3 covers 15 residues. CDR3 residues: CASNNREQAKNIQYF. The DNA for the CDR3 is TGTGCCAGCAACAACAGGGAGCAAGCCAAAAACATTCAGTACTTC.

The V and J genes are TRBV7-3 and TRBJ1-1; 7 positions agree with TRBD1. Germline V gene data show CDR1 as SGHTA and CDR2 as FQGTGA. CDR3 length: 14 amino acids. V gave up 5 bases and J gave up 5 bases; unmatched junction bases: 8. The chain's CDR3 is CASSPGTVETEAFF. The CDR3 DNA sequence: TGTGCCAGCAGCCCCGGGACAGTAGAGACTGAAGCTTTCTTT.

The rearrangement uses TRBV11-2 and TRBJ2-1, with a tentative D call TRBD2 (6 bases). CDR3 length: 17 residues. CDR1 and CDR2 from the germline V gene are SGHAT and FQNNGV. Trimming pared 0 bases from V and 0 bases from J, leaving 12 bases between. The DNA for the CDR3 is TGTGCCAGCAGCTTAGAGGAGGGGATGAGCTCCTACAATGAGCAGTTCTTC. Translation: CASSLEEGMSSYNEQFF.

This clone was seen a handful of times. The rearrangement links TRBV4-1 to TRBJ2-3; D gene unclear. Germline-derived CDR1 and CDR2 are MGHRA and YSYEKL. The CDR3 is 14 residues long. The V and J ends lost 3 bases and 2 bases respectively, with 9 bases between them. The CDR3 nucleotides are TGCGCCAGCAGCCAGTCAGGAGCCACAGATACGCAGTATTTT. Protein: CASSQSGATDTQYF.

This clone has at least ten counts. CDR3 sequence (DNA): TGTGCCAGCAGCCCACTTGAAAAACTGTTTTTT. Translating gives CASSPLEKLFF. The chain combines TRBV7-9 with TRBJ1-4; D is uncertain. Germline assignment: CDR1 SEHNR and CDR2 FQNEAQ (reference sequence). The CDR3 extends over 11 amino acids. Trimming cost V 5 bases and J 7 bases, with 5 bases left between them.